A single sample is the source of the 18 T cell receptor beta chains below, sequenced in a study of CD8 T cells in ankylosing spondylitis. TCRdb redid the calling of the 5' RACE reads with MiXCR, one entry per CDR3 protein. Of roughly 200,000 distinct CDR3 sequences listed, under 30% are singletons. Source material: blood, either unsorted or a sorted T cell fraction (not recorded which). These receptors were obtained from a male donor with ankylosing spondylitis or in good health (not recorded which).

In its sample, this clonotype was seen many times. This chain uses TRBV12-3 or TRBV12-4 with TRBJ1-1; the D is unclear. V was shortened by 3 bases and J by 5 bases, with 16 bases between the two germline ends. This CDR3 is 15 amino acids long. The CDR3: CASSFPRTVVTEAFF. The CDR3 DNA is TGTGCCAGCAGTTTTCCCCGGACGGTAGTTACTGAAGCTTTCTTT.

At least ten counts were recorded for this clonotype. The chain's CDR3 is CASSQGSAGLMGETQYF. The CDR3 DNA reads as TGCGCCAGCAGCCAAGGATCTGCGGGGTTAATGGGGGAGACCCAGTACTTC. The V gene is TRBV4-1, the J gene TRBJ2-5, with TRBD2 as a possible D gene (6 bases). Trimming removed 1 base at V and 5 bases at J, with 20 bases between. Germline V lookup: CDR1 MGHRA, CDR2 YSYEKL. The length of the CDR3 is 17 residues.

There are many counts of this clonotype. The chain has TRBV20-1 and TRBJ1-3; D unresolved. The CDR3 is 13 residues long. CDR1 is DFQATT and CDR2 is SNEGSKA in the germline V gene (reference sequence). Trimming took off 5 bases at V and 3 bases at J, with 11 bases between the two ends. The CDR3 spells CSAPGLGGNTIYF. The DNA of the CDR3 is TGCAGTGCTCCCGGACTTGGTGGAAACACCATATATTTT.

The rearrangement uses TRBV5-6 and TRBJ1-2; D unclear. This CDR3 comprises 17 residues. V was pared by 4 bases and J by 3 bases, with 22 bases between. Germline assignment: CDR1 SGHDT and CDR2 YYEEEE. Written as DNA, the CDR3 is TGTGCCAGCAGCCGGGCTTTGGGCGGGCATGGCGACTATGGCTACACCTTC. Its translation is CASSRALGGHGDYGYTF.

The table lists this clonotype with a count of one. The J gene is TRBJ1-1, the V gene TRBV6-2 or TRBV6-3; 10 nucleotides agree with TRBD1. With V trimmed by 2 bases and J by 1 base, 19 bases remained unmatched. The germline V gene encodes CDR1 MNHEY and CDR2 SVGEGT. The CDR3 runs to 21 residues. The CDR3 nucleotides are TGTGCCAGCAGTTACGGACGACTACGACGACAGGGGGCGGGGTGGAACACTGAAGCTTTCTTT. Translated, it gives CASSYGRLRRQGAGWNTEAFF.

This clonotype was observed a few times. This chain links TRBV5-1 with TRBJ2-5; either TRBD1 or TRBD2 may fit D (5 bases each). This CDR3 has 17 residues. The germline V gene encodes CDR1 SGHRS and CDR2 YFSETQ. The V end was cut by 0 bases, the J end by 4 bases, with 19 bases between. DNA of the CDR3: TGCGCCAGCAGCTTGGCGGGGAAGGGCGGCCAGGGAGAGACCCAGTACTTC. Translating gives CASSLAGKGGQGETQYF.

This sequence joins TRBV5-1 and TRBJ1-4; 7 bases are a match to TRBD1. Germline CDR1 and CDR2: SGHRS and YFSETQ. This CDR3 has 13 amino acids. Unmatched junction bases numbered 2, after V lost 5 bases and J lost 4 bases. Written as DNA, the CDR3 is TGCGCCAGCAGAGGACAGGATAATGAAAAACTGTTTTTT. Protein product: CASRGQDNEKLFF.

This clonotype was seen many times. V gene TRBV5-1 combines with J gene TRBJ2-5; D unclear. Germline lookup yields CDR1 SGHRS and CDR2 YFSETQ. V lost 2 bases and J 4 bases, leaving 9 bases between the germline ends. This CDR3 region has 13 residues. CDR3 amino acids: CASSFDLGETQYF. The CDR3 DNA is TGCGCCAGCAGCTTCGACTTGGGAGAGACCCAGTACTTC.

The sample holds many counts of this clonotype. The genes are TRBV5-1 and TRBJ2-7, with 9 bases fitting TRBD2. V was pared by 5 bases and J by 4 bases, with 7 bases of the junction left unmatched. The CDR3 runs to 14 residues. Looked up from germline, CDR1 is SGHRS and CDR2 is YFSETQ. CDR3 sequence: CASRGLAGTYEQYF. As DNA, the CDR3 is TGCGCCAGCAGAGGGCTAGCGGGGACTTACGAGCAGTACTTC.

In this sample, this clonotype turned up many times. The chain recombines TRBV29-1 with TRBJ2-7, with TRBD2 matching over 10 bases. The V gene end was trimmed by 4 bases and the J gene end by 6 bases; junction bases not matched to a gene: 3. The CDR3 runs 12 residues. Germline-derived CDR1 and CDR2 are SQVTM and ANQGSEA. The CDR3 sequence is CSVGTSGFEQYF. In DNA form, the CDR3 reads TGCAGCGTTGGGACTAGCGGATTCGAGCAGTACTTC.

This clonotype was seen ten or more times. The CDR3, as DNA: TGTGCCAGCAGCCAGGACAGTACCTACGAGCAGTACTTC. The encoded protein is CASSQDSTYEQYF. V and J are TRBV7-9 and TRBJ2-7; possibly TRBD1 for D (6 bases). Trimming took 5 bases from V and 2 from J, leaving 10 bases between them. The CDR3 runs to 13 residues. Germline CDR1 is SEHNR and CDR2 is FQNEAQ (reference sequence). The full variable domain, its missing parts supplied by reference TRBV7-9 and TRBJ2-7, is DTGVSQNPRHKITKRGQNVTFRCDPISEHNRLYWYRQTLGQGPEFLTYFQNEAQLEKSRLLSDRFSAERPKGSFSTLEIQRTEQGDSAMYLCASSQDSTYEQYFGPGTRLTVT.

The J gene is TRBJ2-6, the V gene TRBV10-3; 7 bases are shared with TRBD1. Germline V CDR1 and CDR2: ENHRY, SYGVKD. The CDR3 extends over 18 amino acids. With 3 bases clipped from V and 4 bases from J, the junction kept 12 bases outside the gene matches. CDR3 protein: CAISDPTGLKAGANVLTF. The CDR3 bases are TGTGCCATCAGTGACCCGACAGGGTTGAAAGCCGGGGCCAACGTCCTGACTTTC.

This clonotype appeared many times. The CDR3 here is CASSFGQGASTDTQYF. The CDR3 region has the DNA TGCGCCAGCAGCTTCGGACAGGGGGCTAGCACAGATACGCAGTATTTT. The chain joins TRBV5-1 to TRBJ2-3; 11 positions match TRBD1. V trimming: 2 bases; J trimming: 0 bases; junction bases outside the gene matches: 2. The CDR3 is 16 amino acids. In germline, CDR1 is SGHRS, CDR2 YFSETQ.

This clonotype was observed at least ten times. The chain carries TRBV5-1 and TRBJ2-5; 8 nucleotides match TRBD1. The V and J ends lost 5 bases and 2 bases, in that order; junction bases with no gene match: 8. Germline lookup yields CDR1 SGHRS and CDR2 YFSETQ. The CDR3 loop spans 15 amino acids. This chain's CDR3 is CASSPGQAKQETQYF. As DNA, the CDR3 is TGCGCCAGCAGTCCGGGACAGGCCAAACAAGAGACCCAGTACTTC.

This clonotype was observed many times. The chain carries TRBV20-1 and TRBJ2-3, with D possibly matching TRBD1 (5 bases). This CDR3 spans 12 amino acids. Trimming stripped 6 bases from V and 5 bases from J, with 12 bases between. CDR1 is DFQATT and CDR2 is SNEGSKA in the germline V gene (reference sequence). The CDR3 DNA is TGCAGTGCGCAGGGTCTGGGAGATACGCAGTATTTT. The encoded protein is CSAQGLGDTQYF.

This clonotype was picked up many times. The chain carries TRBV6-5 and TRBJ2-5; 7 positions match TRBD1. The CDR3 extends over 15 amino acids. V was clipped by 2 bases and J by 5 bases; unmatched bases: 8. From germline, CDR1 is MNHEY and CDR2 SVGAGI. CDR3 bases: TGTGCCAGCAGTTACCCCTCAGGGGGTGGGGAGACCCAGTACTTC. Translated, it gives CASSYPSGGGETQYF.

This clonotype was counted between two and nine times. At one of its ends the junction is not consistent with the germline gene, which may arise from a read error. The rearrangement joins TRBV20-1 to TRBJ2-3, with 10 bases lining up with TRBD2. This CDR3 has 15 residues. Looked up from germline, CDR1 is DFQATT and CDR2 is SNEGSKA (reference sequence). The CDR3 bases are TGCAGTGCTAGTAGGACTAGCGGCCGCACAGATACGCAGTGTTTT. Its protein is CSASRTSGRTDTQCF.

This chain connects TRBV5-1 to TRBJ2-7; 7 positions match TRBD2. The CDR3 totals 14 residues. Germline V gives CDR1 SGHRS, CDR2 YFSETQ. J was trimmed by 5 bases and V by 4 bases; bases with no gene match: 9. The CDR3 sequence is CASSRSGTQDEQYF. CDR3 in DNA: TGCGCCAGCAGCCGGAGCGGGACGCAGGACGAGCAGTACTTC. Full variable domain (outside the CDR3, taken from reference TRBV5-1 and TRBJ2-7): KAGVTQTPRYLIKTRGQQVTLSCSPISGHRSVSWYQQTPGQGLQFLFEYFSETQRNKGNFPGRFSGRQFSNSRSEMNVSTLELGDSALYLCASSRSGTQDEQYFGPGTRLTVT.